The clone carrying this T cell receptor beta chain was seen ten or more times. The sample comes from a study of Graves' ophthalmopathy and Graves' hyperthyroidism. V lost 8 bases, J lost 2 bases, and 16 bases lay in between. The germline V gene has CDR1 MDHEN and CDR2 SYDVKM. CDR3 size: 14 residues. RNA transcripts provided the template for amplifying TCR beta CDR3 regions. RT-PCR in the first round used HTBI primers; a second-round multiplex PCR followed. MiXCR, applied by TCRdb to the multiplex PCR reads, yields one record per CDR3 protein. The data show approximately 480,000 distinct CDR3 sequences, with roughly 14% seen just once and about 9.4% held by the top ten.

The genes are TRBV28 and TRBJ2-7; TRBD1 might be the D (6 bases). The source is a woman aged 25 to 39 with Graves' ophthalmopathy. The sample consisted of blood. CDR3 in DNA: TGTGCCAGCGGGGGCAGGGCTCTCGCCTACGAGCAGTACTTC. This sequence encodes CASGGRALAYEQYF.